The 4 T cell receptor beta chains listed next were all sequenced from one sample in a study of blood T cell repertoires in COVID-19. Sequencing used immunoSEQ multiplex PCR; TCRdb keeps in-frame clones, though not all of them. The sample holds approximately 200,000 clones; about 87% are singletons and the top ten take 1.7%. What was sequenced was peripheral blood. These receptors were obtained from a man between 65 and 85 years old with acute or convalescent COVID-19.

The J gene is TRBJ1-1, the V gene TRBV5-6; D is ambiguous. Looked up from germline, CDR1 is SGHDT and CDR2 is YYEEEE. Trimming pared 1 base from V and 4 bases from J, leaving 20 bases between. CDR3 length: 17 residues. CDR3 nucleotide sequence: TGTGCCAGCAGCTTGCGCCTTCGAAGCCCCCGGGGCACTGAAGCTTTCTTT. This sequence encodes CASSLRLRSPRGTEAFF.

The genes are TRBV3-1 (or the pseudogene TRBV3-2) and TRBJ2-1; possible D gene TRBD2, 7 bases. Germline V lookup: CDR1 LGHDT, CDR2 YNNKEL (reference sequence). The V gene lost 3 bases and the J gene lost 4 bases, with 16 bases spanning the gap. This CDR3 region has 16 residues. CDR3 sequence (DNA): TGTGCCAGCAGCCACTCTAGCGGAGGGGGATACAATGAGCAGTTCTTC. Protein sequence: CASSHSSGGGYNEQFF.

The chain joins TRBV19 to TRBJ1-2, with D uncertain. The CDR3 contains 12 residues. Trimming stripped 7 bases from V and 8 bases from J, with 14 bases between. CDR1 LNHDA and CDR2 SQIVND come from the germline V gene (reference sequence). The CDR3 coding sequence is TGTGCCAGTACCTGGGCGGGGAGCGGCTACACCTTC. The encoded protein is CASTWAGSGYTF. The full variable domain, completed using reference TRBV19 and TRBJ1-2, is DGGITQSPKYLFRKEGQNVTLSCEQNLNHDAMYWYRQDPGQGLRLIYYSQIVNDFQKGDIAEGYSVSREKKESFPLTVTSAQKNPTAFYLCASTWAGSGYTFGSGTRLTVV.

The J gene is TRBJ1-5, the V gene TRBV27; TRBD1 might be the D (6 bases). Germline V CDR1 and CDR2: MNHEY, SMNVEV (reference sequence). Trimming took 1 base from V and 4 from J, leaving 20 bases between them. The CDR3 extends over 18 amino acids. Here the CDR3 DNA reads TGTGCCAGCAGTTTATGGGGGGGGCGGGGGCAGGGGAATCAGCCCCAGCATTTT. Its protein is CASSLWGGRGQGNQPQHF.